Shown below are 10 T cell receptor beta chains from a single sample sequenced in a study of T cell changes during pregnancy in multiple sclerosis. Assay used: immunoSEQ multiplex PCR; TCRdb lists only in-frame clones, some missing. The sample shows some 70,000 clones, approximately 92% of them seen only once. Specimen: CD8+ T cells from peripheral blood mononuclear cells, collected in the third trimester of pregnancy. The receptors were gathered from a female donor in good health, enrolled as a control in a pregnancy study.

This chain connects TRBV7-9 to TRBJ2-2, with a tentative D call TRBD2 (6 bases). The CDR3 extends over 13 amino acids. The germline V and J ends were trimmed by 3 bases and 5 bases, with 7 bases remaining between them. CDR1 and CDR2 from the germline V gene are SEHNR and FQNEAQ (reference sequence). CDR3 region: CASSFGGTGELFF. The CDR3 DNA reads as TGTGCCAGCAGCTTCGGGGGTACCGGGGAGCTGTTTTTT.

This clone was seen just once. The rearrangement joins TRBV10-3 to TRBJ2-3, with D hard to call. Germline loops: CDR1 ENHRY, CDR2 SYGVKD. This CDR3 contains 13 residues. V was trimmed by 6 bases and J by 0 bases, leaving 7 bases between them. CDR3 sequence reads: CAIRSKSTDTQYF. The CDR3 DNA reads as TGTGCCATCAGGTCAAAAAGCACAGATACGCAGTATTTT.

The chain is built from TRBV7-8 and TRBJ2-7, with TRBD1 as a possible D gene (5 bases). Germline lookup yields CDR1 SGHVS and CDR2 FQNEAQ. Trimming took off 1 base at V and 2 bases at J, with 9 bases between the two ends. The CDR3 has 14 amino acids. CDR3 in DNA: TGTGCCAGCAGCTTAGTAGGGGTCACCTACGAGCAGTACTTC. Translating it yields CASSLVGVTYEQYF.

V usage is TRBV9 and J usage is TRBJ2-2; the match to TRBD1 covers 7 bases. V shed 4 bases and J 5 bases; nucleotides not matched to a gene: 14. Per germline, CDR1 SGDLS and CDR2 YYNGEE. The CDR3 loop spans 17 amino acids. CDR3 sequence: CASSSPPGTERTGELFF. DNA of the CDR3: TGTGCCAGCAGCTCCCCCCCCGGGACAGAGAGAACCGGGGAGCTGTTTTTT.

This clone was recorded only once. This chain links TRBV9 with TRBJ2-1, with 9 positions matching TRBD1. This CDR3 has 15 amino acids. The germline gives CDR1 SGDLS, CDR2 YYNGEE. Trimming cost V 5 bases and J 7 bases; bases outside gene matches: 10. CDR3 nucleotides: TGTGCCAGCAGTCAGAGGACAGGGGCTTGGAATGAGCAGTTCTTC. It specifies CASSQRTGAWNEQFF. The entire variable domain, with the rest obtained from reference TRBV9 and TRBJ2-1, is as follows: DSGVTQTPKHLITATGQRVTLRCSPRSGDLSVYWYQQSLDQGLQFLIQYYNGEERAKGNILERFSAQQFPDLHSELNLSSLELGDSALYFCASSQRTGAWNEQFFGPGTRLTVL.

The chain carries TRBV5-1 and TRBJ1-5; TRBD1 agrees at 8 bases. There are 16 residues in the CDR3. J lost 0 bases, V lost 1 base, and 3 bases had no gene match. CDR1 and CDR2 (germline): SGHRS, YFSETQ. The CDR3 region has the DNA TGCGCCAGCAGCTTGTTGGGACAGGATAGCAATCAGCCCCAGCATTTT. It encodes CASSLLGQDSNQPQHF.

This sequence joins TRBV9 and TRBJ2-7; 9 nucleotides line up with TRBD1. This CDR3 has 15 amino acids. The V gene's germline CDR1 is SGDLS and CDR2 YYNGEE. The V gene end was trimmed by 0 bases and the J gene end by 3 bases; junction bases not matched to a gene: 4. DNA for the CDR3: TGTGCCAGCAGCGTAGCGGGACAGGGCATCTACGAGCAGTACTTC. Translation gives CASSVAGQGIYEQYF.

The V call is TRBV27, the J call TRBJ2-1; 11 bases line up with TRBD2. The CDR3 totals 15 residues. The germline V gene has CDR1 MNHEY and CDR2 SMNVEV (reference sequence). Trimming cost V 6 bases and J 1 base; bases outside gene matches: 2. The CDR3 DNA reads as TGTGCCAGCAGGGGGACTAGCGGTTCCTACAATGAGCAGTTCTTC. Encoded protein: CASRGTSGSYNEQFF.

J is TRBJ2-2 and V is TRBV15; the match to TRBD2 covers 7 bases. In germline, CDR1 is LNHNV, CDR2 YYDKDF (reference sequence). V lost 1 base, J lost 3 bases, and 2 bases stayed unmatched. This CDR3 region has 15 residues. The CDR3 DNA sequence: TGTGCCACCAGCAGAGTCGGGGGGTACACCGGGGAGCTGTTTTTT. Its protein product is CATSRVGGYTGELFF. The variable domain in full, completed from reference TRBV15 and TRBJ2-2, reads DAMVIQNPRYQVTQFGKPVTLSCSQTLNHNVMYWYQQKSSQAPKLLFHYYDKDFNNEADTPDNFQSRRPNTSFCFLDIRSPGLGDTAMYLCATSRVGGYTGELFFGEGSRLTVL.

The gene calls are TRBV11-2 and TRBJ2-7, with 7 bases aligning to TRBD2. CDR1 is SGHAT, CDR2 FQNNGV, per germline. V lost 3 bases and J lost 4; bases outside the gene matches: 9. The CDR3 is 15 residues long. The CDR3 bases are TGTGCCAGCAGCTTCCCTGGGGGGGGGTGGTACGAGCAGTACTTC. Encoded protein: CASSFPGGGWYEQYF.